The entry below gives a single T cell receptor beta chain sequence along with its context. Generated by immunoSEQ multiplex PCR, the TCRdb table keeps only in-frame clones and is missing some. In the table there are some 200,000 clones, 88% of which are singletons. The germline V and J ends were trimmed by 5 bases and 0 bases, with 14 bases remaining between them. CDR1 and CDR2 (germline): SGHTA, FQGNSA. This CDR3 has 15 residues. This record comes from a study of blood T cell repertoires in COVID-19. The TCR sequence derives from a man between 70 and 80 years old with acute or convalescent COVID-19. The sample taken for sequencing was peripheral blood. The chain couples TRBV7-2 to TRBJ2-7; D might be TRBD1 (5 bases). The CDR3 region is CASSTSTASSYEQYF. The CDR3 nucleotides are TGTGCCAGCAGCACCTCGACAGCTAGCTCCTACGAGCAGTACTTC.